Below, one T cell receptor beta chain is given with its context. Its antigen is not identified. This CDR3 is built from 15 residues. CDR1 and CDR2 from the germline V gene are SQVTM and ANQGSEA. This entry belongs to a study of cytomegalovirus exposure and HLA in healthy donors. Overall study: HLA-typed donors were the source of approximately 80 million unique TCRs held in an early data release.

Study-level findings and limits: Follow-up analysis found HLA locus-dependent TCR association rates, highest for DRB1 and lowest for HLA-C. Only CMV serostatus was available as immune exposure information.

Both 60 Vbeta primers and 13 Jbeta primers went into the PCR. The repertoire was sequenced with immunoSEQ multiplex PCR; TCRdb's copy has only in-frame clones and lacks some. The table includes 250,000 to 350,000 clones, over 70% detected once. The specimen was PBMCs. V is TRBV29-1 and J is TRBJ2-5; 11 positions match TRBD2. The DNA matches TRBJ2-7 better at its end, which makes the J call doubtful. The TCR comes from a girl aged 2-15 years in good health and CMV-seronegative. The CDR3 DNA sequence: TGCAGCGTTGAAATCGTTAGCGGGAGGGCCTACGAGCAGTACTTC. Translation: CSVEIVSGRAYEQYF.